The 10 T cell receptor beta chains reported below all come from one sample, sequenced in a study of CD8+ T cells in alopecia areata. The sample's treatment: oral pan-JAK inhibitor, 5-10 mg twice daily. RNA, once extracted, was reverse transcribed into cDNA for use as the sequencing template. Method: immunoSEQ multiplex PCR; TCRdb's copy keeps in-frame clones and lacks some. The sample carries more than 100,000 clones, 50% to 55% recorded once. Material: CD4+ T cells sorted from blood, obtained at week 4, from a patient treated with tofacitinib. The source is a human donor with alopecia areata.

This clone has just a few counts. The chain carries TRBV19 and TRBJ1-1; D gene uncertain. The CDR3 length is 14 residues. Germline CDR1 reads LNHDA; CDR2 reads SQIVND (reference sequence). V lost 1 base and J 5 bases, leaving 11 bases between the germline ends. CDR3 DNA sequence: TGTGCCAGTAGTATAGCGGCAGGCGAGACTGAAGCTTTCTTT. As protein: CASSIAAGETEAFF.

The genes are TRBV11-2 and TRBJ2-7; TRBD2 agrees at 8 bases. Germline loops: CDR1 SGHAT, CDR2 FQNNGV. With 5 bases clipped from V and 4 bases from J, the junction kept 16 bases outside the gene matches. CDR3 length: 17 amino acids. The CDR3 DNA follows: TGTGCCAGCAGCCCGGACAGATGGACTAGCATGGGATACGAGCAGTACTTC. As protein: CASSPDRWTSMGYEQYF.

In its sample, this clone was seen a few times. The chain combines TRBV5-1 with TRBJ2-6; D not resolved. Trimming cost V 8 bases and J 0 bases, with 9 bases left between them. Germline V gives CDR1 SGHRS, CDR2 YFSETQ. CDR3 length: 14 amino acids. CDR3 nucleotide sequence: TGCGCCAGAACTTTACCCTCTGGGGCCAACGTCCTGACTTTC. It encodes CARTLPSGANVLTF.

The chain links TRBV13 to TRBJ1-2; 8 bases map to TRBD1. Trimming cost V 3 bases and J 4 bases; bases outside gene matches: 1. The germline gives CDR1 PRHDT, CDR2 FYEKMQ (reference sequence). The CDR3 has 13 amino acids. CDR3 amino acids: CASSLTGVYGYTF. The CDR3 DNA sequence: TGTGCCAGCAGCTTGACAGGGGTCTATGGCTACACCTTC.

The chain joins TRBV9 to TRBJ1-2; maybe TRBD1 (5 bases). V lost 3 bases and J 3 bases, leaving 12 bases between the germline ends. The CDR3 is 14 residues long. Germline V gives CDR1 SGDLS, CDR2 YYNGEE. The CDR3 region is CASSAGVDDYGYTF. The CDR3 nucleotides are TGTGCCAGCAGCGCGGGGGTGGATGACTATGGCTACACCTTC.

The chain recombines TRBV29-1 with TRBJ1-1, with 7 nucleotides matching TRBD1. This CDR3 contains 13 residues. Germline V gene lookup returns CDR1 SQVTM and CDR2 ANQGSEA. V trimming: 3 bases; J trimming: 5 bases; junction bases outside the gene matches: 6. CDR3 bases: TGCAGCGTTGAGGAGGGGGCCTATACTGAAGCTTTCTTT. It codes for CSVEEGAYTEAFF. Using reference TRBV29-1 and TRBJ1-1 for the parts outside the CDR3, the full variable domain is SAVISQKPSRDICQRGTSLTIQCQVDSQVTMMFWYRQQPGQSLTLIATANQGSEATYESGFVIDKFPISRPNLTFSTLTVSNMSPEDSSIYLCSVEEGAYTEAFFGQGTRLTVV.

The rearrangement links TRBV11-2 to TRBJ2-7; 11 bases match TRBD2. The CDR3 length is 15 residues. The germline V gene has CDR1 SGHAT and CDR2 FQNNGV. Trimming took 5 bases from V and 3 from J; bases not matched to a gene: 6. The CDR3: CASSPTSGTRYEQYF. DNA for the CDR3: TGTGCCAGCAGCCCGACTAGCGGGACCCGCTACGAGCAGTACTTC.

This clone appeared once. V gene TRBV29-1 combines with J gene TRBJ2-3; 7 bases map to TRBD2. With 2 bases clipped from V and 5 bases from J, the junction kept 4 bases outside the gene matches. The CDR3 is 13 residues long. Germline V gene data show CDR1 as SQVTM and CDR2 as ANQGSEA. In DNA form, the CDR3 reads TGCAGCGTTGAACGCGGGAGCGGAGATACGCAGTATTTT. This translates into CSVERGSGDTQYF.

This chain uses TRBV6-4 with TRBJ1-2; 7 nucleotides agree with TRBD1. The CDR3 has 14 amino acids. CDR1 and CDR2 (germline): MRHNA, SNTAGT. V lost 0 bases, J lost 8 bases, and 6 bases stayed unmatched. CDR3 in DNA: TGTGCCAGCAGTGACTCGGGGCAGGGGGTCGGCTACACCTTC. Encoded protein: CASSDSGQGVGYTF.

This clone was seen a handful of times. The chain carries TRBV5-1 and TRBJ2-5, with D possibly called TRBD1 or TRBD2 (5 bases each). Germline CDR1 SGHRS, CDR2 YFSETQ. The CDR3 spans 16 residues. Trimming took off 0 bases at V and 2 bases at J, with 14 bases between the two ends. CDR3: CASSLDVGTKQETQYF. CDR3 coding DNA: TGCGCCAGCAGCTTGGATGTCGGGACGAAACAAGAGACCCAGTACTTC.